This T cell receptor (beta chain) was sequenced for a study of blood T cell repertoires in COVID-19. On the study more broadly: Symptom resolution, clearance, or two negative PCRs marked donors in Cohort 3 as recovered. The cDNA or gDNA used as material had been derived from T cells, B-cell-depleted T cells, or PBMCs.

How the authors handled the data: The authors estimated nucleated cell counts from reference gene primer amplification. Here immunoSEQ multiplex PCR was the method, and the copy in TCRdb shows in-frame clones only, minus some. V, J and clone size derive from that table, while D and trimming were established from the DNA sequence. In the table there are approximately 250,000 clones, more than 70% of which are singletons. Participants had their cohort set by participant-reported clinical history. Sequenced: PBMCs or T cells enriched from blood (not recorded which). The clonotype was recovered from a woman aged 55-70 years in a cohort exposed to, infected with or recovered from COVID-19 (not recorded which).

The CDR3 here is CASSYPQDRKGFDGYTF. The DNA of the CDR3 is TGTGCCAGCAGTTACCCTCAGGACAGGAAAGGATTCGATGGCTACACCTTC. This chain uses TRBV6-2 or TRBV6-3 with TRBJ1-2; the match to TRBD1 covers 7 bases. Germline V gives CDR1 MNHEY, CDR2 SVGEGT. The CDR3 has 17 residues. V was pared by 2 bases and J by 6 bases, with 15 bases of the junction left unmatched.